The next 24 T cell receptor beta chains were all read from a single sample in a study of T cells in Graves' hyperthyroidism and ophthalmopathy. TCR beta CDR3 regions were amplified from RNA. The TCR CDR3 was amplified in a first-round RT-PCR using the HTBI primer set. MiXCR, applied by TCRdb to the multiplex PCR reads, yields one record per CDR3 protein. The sample lists under 350,000 distinct CDR3 sequences; approximately 15% were seen once. Source material: blood. These receptors originate from a woman aged 60-70 years with Graves' ophthalmopathy.

This clonotype was seen repeatedly, ten times or more. V gene TRBV18 combines with J gene TRBJ2-1; TRBD1 matches at 9 bases. CDR3 length: 14 amino acids. Germline CDR1 and CDR2: KGHSH and LQKENI. V was pared by 3 bases and J by 6 bases, with 3 bases of the junction left unmatched. DNA of the CDR3: TGTGCCAGCTCACCCGTGACAGGGGGCAATGAGCAGTTCTTC. It is translated as CASSPVTGGNEQFF.

For this clonotype: A much larger clone is a single base away; this may be a read error. The DNA for the CDR3 is TGTGCTAGCAGCTCCCTAACGGGCGGTGGGCAGTTCTTC. Translation gives CASSSLTGGGQFF. The rearrangement joins TRBV7-7 to TRBJ2-1; the D is unclear. This CDR3 comprises 13 residues. CDR1 SSHAT and CDR2 FNYEAQ come from the germline V gene (reference sequence).

As to this clonotype: A clone one base away is much larger, so this may be a read error. The rearrangement joins TRBV27 to TRBJ1-2; D perhaps matches TRBD1 (5 bases). Germline values: CDR1 MNHEY, CDR2 SMNVEV (reference sequence). This CDR3 is built from 14 residues. V lost 7 bases and J lost 8, with 20 bases in between. The CDR3 bases are TGTGCCAGCACCCCTCTCGACGGGGCGCAGGGCTACACCTTC. Its protein product is CASTPLDGAQGYTF.

This clonotype has ten or more counts. This chain joins TRBV7-2 and TRBJ1-2; no clear D. This CDR3 region has 13 residues. Trimming took 1 base from V and 5 from J, leaving 8 bases between them. Germline CDR1 reads SGHTA; CDR2 reads FQGNSA. CDR3 in DNA: TGTGCCAGCAGCTTAGTACAGCCTTATGGCTACACCTTC. It translates to CASSLVQPYGYTF.

The genes are TRBV5-6 and TRBJ2-2; D is undetermined. The V and J ends lost 7 bases and 0 bases respectively, with 13 bases between them. There are 15 residues in the CDR3. The germline V gene has CDR1 SGHDT and CDR2 YYEEEE. This CDR3 reads CASLRIASNTGELFF. CDR3 nucleotide sequence: TGTGCCAGCCTCAGGATTGCCTCGAACACCGGGGAGCTGTTTTTT.

This clonotype was detected many times. This chain connects TRBV6-2 or TRBV6-3 to TRBJ1-1; 9 bases agree with TRBD1. The J segment lost 6 bases and the V segment lost 7 bases, leaving 12 bases of the junction unmatched. The CDR3 consists of 15 residues. CDR1 and CDR2 (germline): MNHEY, SVGEGT. CDR3 region: CASTTRGQGKAEAFF. As DNA, the CDR3 is TGTGCCAGCACAACAAGGGGACAGGGTAAGGCTGAAGCTTTCTTT.

There are many counts of this clonotype. The J gene is TRBJ2-7, the V gene TRBV18; 8 nucleotides line up with TRBD1. The V gene's germline CDR1 is KGHSH and CDR2 LQKENI. The length of the CDR3 is 15 residues. Losses at the gene ends were 3 bases for V and 3 bases for J; bases not matched to a gene: 7. The CDR3 DNA is TGTGCCAGCTCACCGAAGGGACAGGTGGGCTACGAGCAGTACTTC. It yields the protein CASSPKGQVGYEQYF.

For this clonotype: A much more abundant neighbour one base away suggests this may be a read error. This chain connects TRBV6-1 to TRBJ1-1; maybe TRBD1 (6 bases). From germline, CDR1 is MNHNS and CDR2 SASEGT. Trimming removed 3 bases at V and 0 bases at J, with 11 bases between. This CDR3 region has 15 residues. The CDR3 DNA reads TGTGCCAGCAGTGAGCGGGGGGCCTTGAACACTGAAGCTTTCTTT. This gives the protein CASSERGALNTEAFF.

Details on this clonotype: An end of the junction differs from the germline gene, which may be a read error. The chain links TRBV12-3 or TRBV12-4 to TRBJ2-7; D unclear. This CDR3 region has 12 residues. The CDR3 sequence: CASSADSYEQHF. The CDR3 DNA reads TGTGCCAGCAGTGCCGACTCCTACGAGCAGCACTTC.

Turning to this clonotype: This may arise from a read error, as a much more abundant clone is one base away. This chain connects TRBV29-1 to TRBJ2-5; 7 bases align to TRBD2. Germline loops: CDR1 SQVTM, CDR2 ANQGSEA. The CDR3 runs to 13 residues. DNA for the CDR3: TGCAGCGGGAAGGCTAGCGGAGGAGAGGCCCAGTACTTC. Its protein product is CSGKASGGEAQYF.

With respect to this clonotype: One end of the junction does not line up with germline, which may come from a read error. This sequence joins TRBV24-1 and TRBJ1-2, with D perhaps matching TRBD1 (5 bases). The CDR3 is made up of 15 amino acids. CDR1 and CDR2 (germline): KGHDR, SFDVKD. As DNA, the CDR3 is TGTGCCACCAGTGATTTGGCGGGGCCTAACTATGGCCACACCTTC. This gives the protein CATSDLAGPNYGHTF.

This chain's CDR3 is CSYREQNTEAFF. The CDR3 DNA is TGCAGCTACAGGGAACAGAACACTGAAGCTTTCTTT. This chain joins TRBV29-1 and TRBJ1-1, with D possibly being TRBD1 (6 bases). V was cut by 8 bases and J by 1 base, with 11 bases left in between. The germline CDR1 and CDR2 sequences are SQVTM and ANQGSEA. The CDR3 extends over 12 amino acids.

This clonotype was seen many times. The chain recombines TRBV3-1 with TRBJ2-5, with D unclear. The CDR3 covers 14 residues. CDR1 is LGHDT and CDR2 is YNNKEL in the germline V gene (reference sequence). V was pared by 4 bases and J by 4 bases, with 13 bases between. CDR3 protein: CASSPLGTGETQYF. Here the CDR3 DNA reads TGTGCCAGCAGCCCCCTCGGAACGGGAGAGACCCAGTACTTC.

This clonotype was recorded many times. The chain recombines TRBV3-1 with TRBJ1-1; possible D gene TRBD1, 6 bases. V lost 4 bases, J lost 7 bases, and 22 bases lay in between. There are 16 residues in the CDR3. CDR1 LGHDT and CDR2 YNNKEL come from the germline V gene (reference sequence). DNA of the CDR3: TGTGCCAGCAGCCTATCAACCACCCGCAGGGGTTTTGAAGCTTTCTTT. Amino acid sequence: CASSLSTTRRGFEAFF. Looking up the rest from reference TRBV3-1 and TRBJ1-1 gives the full variable domain: DTAVSQTPKYLVTQMGNDKSIKCEQNLGHDTMYWYKQDSKKFLKIMFSYNNKELIINETVPNRFSPKSPDKAHLNLHINSLELGDSAVYFCASSLSTTRRGFEAFFGQGTRLTVV.

This clonotype came up a few times. CDR3 loop: CSVNLGTGAEYF. CDR3 nucleotide sequence: TGCAGCGTAAACCTCGGGACAGGCGCCGAGTATTTT. This chain connects TRBV29-1 to TRBJ2-3, with 8 bases matching TRBD1. The CDR3 contains 12 residues. CDR1 is SQVTM, CDR2 ANQGSEA, per germline. Trimming cost V 6 bases and J 13 bases; bases outside gene matches: 12.

The gene calls are TRBV6-5 and TRBJ1-3; a weak D match, TRBD1 (5 bases). Germline V lookup: CDR1 MNHEY, CDR2 SVGAGI. The CDR3 sequence is 17 residues long. V was shortened by 0 bases and J by 0 bases, with 12 bases between the two germline ends. CDR3 region: CASSYSPQVYSGNTIYF. The CDR3 DNA reads TGTGCCAGCAGTTACTCCCCACAGGTTTACTCTGGAAACACCATATATTTT.

At least ten counts were recorded for this clonotype. The V call is TRBV27, the J call TRBJ2-1; D not resolved. V lost 3 bases and J 0 bases, leaving 12 bases between the germline ends. The germline V gene encodes CDR1 MNHEY and CDR2 SMNVEV (reference sequence). The CDR3 totals 16 residues. CDR3 in DNA: TGTGCCAGCAGTTTCGTTGGGTTGGGCTCCTACAATGAGCAGTTCTTC. Translation: CASSFVGLGSYNEQFF.

V and J are TRBV12-5 and TRBJ1-5; no clear D gene. The CDR3 extends over 13 amino acids. Trimming removed 9 bases at V and 7 bases at J, with 16 bases between. The germline gives CDR1 LGHNT, CDR2 FRNRAP. Here the CDR3 reads CARGINSGQPQHF. In nucleotides, the CDR3 is TGTGCTAGAGGGATCAACAGTGGGCAGCCCCAGCATTTT.

This clonotype came up a few times. V is TRBV2 and J is TRBJ2-7; 7 positions match TRBD1. The CDR3 extends over 15 amino acids. V was pared by 8 bases and J by 2 bases, with 12 bases of the junction left unmatched. Germline assignment: CDR1 SNHLY and CDR2 FYNNEI. Written as DNA, the CDR3 is TGTGCCAGCGATAATTCGTACAGGGGCCCCTACGAGCAGTACTTC. Encoded protein: CASDNSYRGPYEQYF. Filled out from reference TRBV2 and TRBJ2-7, the complete variable domain reads EPEVTQTPSHQVTQMGQEVILRCVPISNHLYFYWYRQILGQKVEFLVSFYNNEISEKSEIFDDQFSVERPDGSNFTLKIRSTKLEDSAMYFCASDNSYRGPYEQYFGPGTRLTVT.

This clonotype was counted at least ten times. The chain joins TRBV4-3 to TRBJ2-3, with a tentative D call TRBD2 (6 bases). The CDR3 sequence is 17 residues long. Germline V gene data show CDR1 as LGHNA and CDR2 as YSLEER. V was clipped by 4 bases and J by 0 bases, with 17 bases between them. The chain's CDR3 is CASSRGKAYTSTDTQYF. DNA for the CDR3: TGCGCCAGCAGCCGCGGGAAAGCGTACACTAGCACAGATACGCAGTATTTT.

V gene TRBV20-1 combines with J gene TRBJ2-3; 14 bases are shared with TRBD2. The CDR3 runs to 16 residues. Germline CDR1 and CDR2: DFQATT and SNEGSKA (reference sequence). V lost 4 bases, J lost 6 bases, and 9 bases stayed unmatched. This chain's CDR3 is CSATRLAGGPMDTQYF. In DNA, the CDR3 is TGCAGTGCTACTAGACTAGCGGGGGGGCCTATGGATACGCAGTATTTT.

This clonotype occurred many times. J is TRBJ2-3 and V is TRBV5-5; possibly TRBD2 for D (6 bases). CDR1 is SGHKS, CDR2 YYEKEE, per germline (reference sequence). V lost 2 bases and J 4 bases, leaving 11 bases between the germline ends. The CDR3 extends over 14 amino acids. The CDR3 DNA sequence: TGTGCCAGCAGCTTTGGAACTAGCTCAGATACGCAGTATTTT. It translates to CASSFGTSSDTQYF.

On this clonotype itself: A much larger clone lies one base from this, so it may be a read error. CDR3 amino acids: CASSLRVYQGTQYF. The CDR3 DNA reads as TGTGCCAGCAGCTTAAGGGTGTACCAAGGGACCCAGTACTTC. The rearrangement uses TRBV7-9 and TRBJ2-5; no clear D gene. The CDR3 spans 14 residues. Germline CDR1 SEHNR, CDR2 FQNEAQ (reference sequence).

The sample holds a few counts of this clonotype. The chain carries TRBV6-1 and TRBJ2-2, with 9 nucleotides matching TRBD1. This CDR3 has 15 amino acids. Germline CDR1 and CDR2: MNHNS and SASEGT. V shed 5 bases, J shed 4 bases, and the junction held 5 bases outside the gene matches. The CDR3 DNA reads as TGTGCCAGCAGTCCGACAGGGGGGGTCACCGGGGAGCTGTTTTTT. It is translated as CASSPTGGVTGELFF.